The 3 T cell receptor beta chains below all came from one sample that was sequenced in a study of T cells in Graves' hyperthyroidism and ophthalmopathy. Amplification yielded TCR beta CDR3 regions, with RNA transcripts as the source. First-round RT-PCR of the TCR CDR3 relied on the HTBI primer set. TCRdb redid the calling of the multiplex PCR reads with MiXCR, one entry per CDR3 protein. The data show fewer than 700,000 distinct CDR3 sequences, around 15% seen once. Sequencing input: blood. The receptor set was obtained from a woman in her 30s with Graves' hyperthyroidism.

This clonotype turned up a few times. This chain connects TRBV30 to TRBJ2-7; D call uncertain. CDR1 is GTSNPN, CDR2 SVGIG, per germline (reference sequence). This CDR3 has 14 amino acids. The V end was cut by 0 bases, the J end by 2 bases, with 11 bases between. Here the CDR3 reads CAWSVLRFTYEQYF. The CDR3 bases are TGTGCCTGGAGTGTACTCAGGTTCACCTACGAGCAGTACTTC.

This clonotype occurred a few times. This rearrangement joins TRBV6-5 to TRBJ2-4; no definite D call. V was clipped by 3 bases and J by 0 bases, with 21 bases between them. The CDR3 loop spans 19 amino acids. Germline CDR1 and CDR2: MNHEY and SVGAGI. Here the CDR3 DNA reads TGTGCCAGCAGTTATGGGCCCGCCAAGACGGTGCAAGCCAAAAACATTCAGTACTTC. As protein: CASSYGPAKTVQAKNIQYF.

This clonotype came up a few times. This sequence joins TRBV4-3 and TRBJ2-5; D could derive from TRBD1 or TRBD2 (6 bases each). Germline CDR1 LGHNA, CDR2 YSLEER. Trimming took off 0 bases at V and 4 bases at J, with 9 bases between the two ends. The CDR3 runs to 14 residues. The CDR3 here is CASSQDWGAETQYF. The CDR3 DNA reads TGCGCCAGCAGCCAAGATTGGGGGGCAGAGACCCAGTACTTC.